This is a list of T cell receptor beta chains from one sample in a study of blood T cell repertoires in COVID-19. Clones were read by immunoSEQ multiplex PCR, and TCRdb kept only the in-frame ones, dropping some. The sample lists some 160,000 clones; 84% were seen once. Sequencing input: PBMCs or T cells enriched from blood (not recorded which). The receptor source for this set is a woman aged 50 to 60 who had recovered from COVID-19. The CDR3 runs from the conserved cysteine through the conserved F or W. The order of the fields is D gene, V gene, clone size, J gene, CDR3 protein, CDR3 DNA. The D gene is left open where the match is weak. For some rows the clone size is stated as once, few or many, or as a class when expanded; others skip it.

-	TRBV11-2	-	TRBJ2-1	CASSFKESSYNEQFF	TGTGCCAGCAGCTTTAAAGAGAGCTCCTACAATGAGCAGTTCTTC
-	TRBV29-1	-	TRBJ2-5	CSVETFGVQETQYF	TGCAGCGTTGAAACTTTCGGGGTCCAAGAGACCCAGTACTTC
TRBD2	TRBV3-1/TRBV3-2	once	TRBJ2-1	CASSQTSGRTYNEQFF	TGTGCCAGCAGCCAGACTAGCGGAAGAACCTACAATGAGCAGTTCTTC
TRBD2	TRBV5-5	-	TRBJ2-1	CASSFLAGNNEQFF	TGTGCCAGCAGCTTTCTAGCGGGGAACAATGAGCAGTTCTTC
TRBD2	TRBV2	many	TRBJ2-3	CASRGRMNTDTQYF	TGTGCCAGCCGCGGGAGGATGAACACAGATACGCAGTATTTT
TRBD1	TRBV6-5	-	TRBJ1-2	CASRPGTATNYGYTF	TGTGCCAGCAGACCCGGGACAGCCACTAACTATGGCTACACCTTC
TRBD1	TRBV19	few	TRBJ2-7	CASSGDRSYEQYF	TGTGCCAGTTCAGGGGACAGGTCCTACGAGCAGTACTTC
TRBD1	TRBV28	-	TRBJ2-1	CASSRPGTGDGNEQFF	TGTGCCAGCAGCCGCCCCGGGACAGGAGACGGAAATGAGCAGTTCTTC
-	TRBV11-3	-	TRBJ1-1	CASSLDGRKNTEAFF	TGTGCCAGCAGCTTAGATGGCAGGAAGAACACTGAAGCTTTCTTT
-	TRBV11-3	-	TRBJ2-7	CASSLGHSYEQYF	TGTGCCAGCAGCTTAGGACACTCCTACGAGCAGTACTTC
TRBD1	TRBV6-5	-	TRBJ1-2	CASSSPQGALGYTF	TGTGCCAGCAGTTCGCCCCAGGGGGCTCTGGGCTACACCTTC
-	TRBV19	once	TRBJ2-1	CASSINAGYPYNEQFF	TGTGCCAGTAGTATAAACGCGGGTTACCCCTACAATGAGCAGTTCTTC
TRBD2	TRBV11-2	-	TRBJ2-3	CASSPSGGYTQYF	TGTGCCAGCAGCCCTAGCGGGGGGTATACGCAGTATTTT
TRBD2	TRBV9	-	TRBJ2-1	CASSAGTSGGDEQFF	TGTGCCAGCAGCGCGGGGACTAGCGGGGGGGATGAGCAGTTCTTC
TRBD1	TRBV28	once	TRBJ1-5	CASSVDRGGSNQPQHF	TGTGCCAGCAGTGTGGACAGGGGAGGGAGCAATCAGCCCCAGCATTTT
TRBD1	TRBV5-6	-	TRBJ2-1	CASSQQGQGKWNEQFF	TGTGCCAGCAGCCAACAGGGACAGGGTAAATGGAATGAGCAGTTCTTC
-	TRBV5-1	-	TRBJ1-1	CASSPYGQTEAFF	TGCGCCAGCAGCCCATACGGACAGACCGAAGCTTTCTTT
TRBD2	TRBV15	-	TRBJ2-5	CATTGTSGGANLKETQYF	TGTGCCACAACCGGGACTAGCGGGGGGGCGAACCTTAAAGAGACCCAGTACTTC
-	TRBV7-2	-	TRBJ1-1	CASSFRPGGRSEAFF	TGTGCCAGCAGCTTTCGGCCCGGGGGAAGGTCTGAAGCTTTCTTT
TRBD1	TRBV3-1/TRBV3-2	-	TRBJ1-1	CASSRQGHRGNTEAFF	TGTGCCAGCAGTCGACAGGGTCATCGGGGGAACACTGAAGCTTTCTTT
-	TRBV21-1	-	TRBJ2-3	CASSSRGDSTDTQYF	TGTGCCAGCAGCAGCAGGGGCGATAGCACAGATACGCAGTATTTT
-	TRBV7-9	few	TRBJ1-5	CASSLAGDSNQPQHF	TGTGCCAGCAGCTTGGCGGGGGATAGCAATCAGCCCCAGCATTTT